This T cell receptor beta chain came from a study of blood T cell repertoires in COVID-19. Study details: The samples span acute and convalescent COVID-19 from the United States, Italy and Spain.

The assay was immunoSEQ multiplex PCR, and TCRdb's table has in-frame clones only and misses some. This sample has 210,000 or so clones; 70% to 85% occur once, and the top ten carry about 1.7%. Living in roughly 25 US areas, the participants were between roughly 18 and 90 years of age. Cohort 3 donors counted as recovered after two negative PCRs, clearance, or resolved symptoms. Trimming cost V 3 bases and J 0 bases; bases outside gene matches: 1. The CDR3 is 15 amino acids. Germline-derived CDR1 and CDR2 are LGHNA and YSLEER. The receptor's source is a man between 60 and 75 years old who had recovered from COVID-19. This chain uses TRBV4-3 with TRBJ2-1, with 8 bases identical to TRBD2. Sequencing was performed on PBMCs or T cells enriched from blood (not recorded which). CDR3 sequence: CASSQSGGSYNEQFF. Here the CDR3 DNA reads TGCGCCAGCAGCCAGAGCGGGGGCTCCTACAATGAGCAGTTCTTC.